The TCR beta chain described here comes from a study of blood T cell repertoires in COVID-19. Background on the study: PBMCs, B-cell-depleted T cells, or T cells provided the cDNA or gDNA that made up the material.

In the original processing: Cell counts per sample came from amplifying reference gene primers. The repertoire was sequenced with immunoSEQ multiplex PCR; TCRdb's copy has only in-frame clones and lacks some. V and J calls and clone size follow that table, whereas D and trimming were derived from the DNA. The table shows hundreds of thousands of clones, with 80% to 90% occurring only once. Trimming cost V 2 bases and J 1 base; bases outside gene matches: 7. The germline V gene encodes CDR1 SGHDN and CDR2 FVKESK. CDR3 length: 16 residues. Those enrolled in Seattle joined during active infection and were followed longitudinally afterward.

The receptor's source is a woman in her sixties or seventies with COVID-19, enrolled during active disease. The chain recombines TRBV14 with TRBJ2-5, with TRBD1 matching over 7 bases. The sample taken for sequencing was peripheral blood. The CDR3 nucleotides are TGTGCCAGCAGCCAACGACAGGGTGGGGTCCAAGAGACCCAGTACTTC. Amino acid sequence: CASSQRQGGVQETQYF.